A selection of T cell receptor beta chains follows, all from one sample in a study of graft-versus-host responses after intestinal transplantation. Antigens of these TCRs are unknown. Sequenced by immunoSEQ multiplex PCR; TCRdb stores in-frame clones only, minus some. Among roughly 96,000 clones listed, 90% to 95% were seen once. The source material was unstimulated CD8+ T cells sorted from spleen or lymph node cells, sampled before intestinal transplant. Receptor source: a human donor who received an intestinal transplant. Both conserved end residues are part of each CDR3. Clone size is given for some rows only: seen once, a few or many times, or a class if the clone is expanded.

J: TRBJ1-2
V: TRBV11-2
size: -
CDR3: CASSLGGKGYTF

J: TRBJ2-2
V: TRBV28
size: -
CDR3: CASRGTRLARTGGGELFF

J: TRBJ1-2
V: TRBV6-1
size: -
CDR3: CASSEAGAPSYGYTF

J: TRBJ1-2
V: TRBV9
size: -
CDR3: CASSPRPEEGYTF

J: TRBJ1-1
V: TRBV30
size: -
CDR3: CAWSGPTGTEAFF

J: TRBJ1-4
V: TRBV19
size: few
CDR3: CASSIVRGEKLFF

J: TRBJ1-1
V: TRBV30
size: few
CDR3: CAWSGGLQAFF

J: TRBJ1-2
V: TRBV6-1
size: -
CDR3: CASSARGWGYGYTF

J: TRBJ1-2
V: TRBV30
size: few
CDR3: CAWSPGQGQGYTF

J: TRBJ2-1
V: TRBV19
size: -
CDR3: CASSITYSYEQFF

J: TRBJ2-3
V: TRBV7-6
size: once
CDR3: CASSFTGGPSTDTQYF

J: TRBJ2-2
V: TRBV5-5
size: -
CDR3: CASSRIAGGLGGELFF

J: TRBJ1-2
V: TRBV2
size: few
CDR3: CASSDGTAYGYTF

J: TRBJ2-1
V: TRBV7-9
size: -
CDR3: CASINAGAGNEQFF

J: TRBJ2-1
V: TRBV4-3
size: -
CDR3: CASSPIAGVYNEQFF

J: TRBJ2-7
V: TRBV28
size: -
CDR3: CASSLRFLTYEQYF

J: TRBJ1-1
V: TRBV7-8
size: -
CDR3: CASSGRQGWTEAFF

J: TRBJ2-3
V: TRBV15
size: few
CDR3: CATSTRTSGSADTQYF

J: TRBJ1-2
V: TRBV6-6
size: -
CDR3: CASSYRGVGDYGYTF

J: TRBJ2-7
V: TRBV10-2
size: -
CDR3: CASRRTTGLAENEQYF

J: TRBJ2-3
V: TRBV18
size: -
CDR3: CASSPPGSNTDTQYF

J: TRBJ2-7
V: TRBV28
size: -
CDR3: CASSFTPREGSLYEQYF

J: TRBJ1-1
V: TRBV7-9
size: few
CDR3: CAGQGAALAEAFF

J: TRBJ2-7
V: TRBV6-5
size: -
CDR3: CASSPGTQDYEQYF

J: TRBJ2-7
V: TRBV7-8
size: -
CDR3: CASSSMTGDEQYF

J: TRBJ2-7
V: TRBV10-3
size: -
CDR3: CAITPGTTSGEQYF

J: TRBJ2-2
V: TRBV27
size: -
CDR3: CASSLTGQNTGELFF

J: TRBJ2-7
V: TRBV29-1
size: -
CDR3: CSVEGGRSYEQYF

J: TRBJ2-3
V: TRBV4-3
size: -
CDR3: CASSQGVTSTDTQYF

J: TRBJ2-1
V: TRBV2
size: -
CDR3: CASSDLAGPGGSYNEQFF